Sequencing of this T cell receptor beta chain was carried out in a study of T cell changes during pregnancy in multiple sclerosis. The protocol was immunoSEQ multiplex PCR, while the TCRdb copy is restricted to in-frame clones and leaves out a portion. The table has 85,000 to 100,000 clones, 85% to 95% seen once. This receptor was identified in a female donor with multiple sclerosis, enrolled in a pregnancy study. Source: peripheral blood, taken in the first trimester of pregnancy.

CDR3 coding DNA: TGTGCCAGCAGCAGAACAGGTACCTACGAGCAGTACTTC. Its protein is CASSRTGTYEQYF. The rearrangement joins TRBV5-8 to TRBJ2-7; D possibly corresponds to TRBD1 (5 bases). This CDR3 contains 13 residues. V lost 4 bases to trimming and J lost 2 bases, with 10 bases between them. Germline-derived CDR1 and CDR2 are SGHTS and YDEGEE.